These T cell receptor beta chains were read from a single sample in a study of blood T cell repertoires in COVID-19. TCRdb's table, derived via immunoSEQ multiplex PCR, lists solely in-frame clones and lacks some. The sample holds a few hundred thousand clones; around nine tenths are singletons and the top ten take over 2%. The material sequenced was PBMCs or T cells enriched from blood (not recorded which). The receptor source for this set is a woman in her sixties or seventies in a cohort exposed to, infected with or recovered from COVID-19 (not recorded which). CDR3s include the opening cysteine and the closing phenylalanine or tryptophan. The order of the fields is D gene, J gene, clone size, V gene, CDR3 protein, CDR3 DNA. D genes are given only for firm matches. Not all rows give a size; the values are once, few, many and, for expanded clones, a class.

D: -
J: TRBJ2-5
size: -
V: TRBV28
CDR3: CASSLGGTAQETQYF
DNA: TGTGCCAGCAGTTTAGGGGGGACAGCCCAAGAGACCCAGTACTTC

D: TRBD1
J: TRBJ2-1
size: -
V: TRBV6-5
CDR3: CASSSDRGRYNEQFF
DNA: TGTGCCAGCAGTTCCGACAGGGGGCGTTACAATGAGCAGTTCTTC

D: -
J: TRBJ2-7
size: -
V: TRBV2
CDR3: CASRMGADEQYF
DNA: TGTGCCAGCAGGATGGGGGCGGACGAGCAGTACTTC

D: -
J: TRBJ1-2
size: -
V: TRBV7-6
CDR3: CASSLRPGGNYGYTF
DNA: TGTGCCAGCAGCTTACGTCCGGGGGGTAACTATGGCTACACCTTC

D: -
J: TRBJ1-5
size: few
V: TRBV2
CDR3: CASSEADRANQPQHF
DNA: TGTGCCAGCAGTGAAGCCGACAGAGCTAATCAGCCCCAGCATTTT

D: TRBD1
J: TRBJ1-2
size: -
V: TRBV2
CDR3: CASRTGQGYGYTF
DNA: TGTGCCAGCAGGACGGGACAGGGCTATGGCTACACCTTC

D: TRBD2
J: TRBJ2-1
size: once
V: TRBV28
CDR3: CASTLAGGPSEQFF
DNA: TGTGCCAGCACCTTAGCGGGAGGGCCAAGTGAGCAGTTCTTC

D: -
J: TRBJ1-2
size: -
V: TRBV30
CDR3: CAWSVQGDGYTF
DNA: TGTGCCTGGAGTGTACAGGGAGATGGCTACACCTTC

D: -
J: TRBJ1-1
size: once
V: TRBV3-1/TRBV3-2
CDR3: CASSQVFTANTEAFF
DNA: TGTGCCAGCAGCCAAGTTTTTACAGCGAACACTGAAGCTTTCTTT

D: -
J: TRBJ2-2
size: -
V: TRBV7-9
CDR3: CASSALRGGGSTGELFF
DNA: TGTGCCAGCAGCGCGCTCAGGGGAGGGGGAAGCACCGGGGAGCTGTTTTTT